What follows are 21 T cell receptor beta chains derived from one specimen sequenced in a study of blood T cell repertoires in COVID-19. The repertoire was sequenced with immunoSEQ multiplex PCR; TCRdb's copy has only in-frame clones and lacks some. The top ten clones hold roughly 6.8% of a sample with hundreds of thousands of clones, about nine tenths of them seen once. Sequencing was done on a sample of peripheral blood. Source of these receptors: a woman aged 25 to 45 with COVID-19, enrolled during active disease.

The chain joins TRBV7-2 to TRBJ2-3, with 7 bases matching TRBD2. V lost 2 bases and J lost 3; bases outside the gene matches: 5. This CDR3 contains 15 residues. Germline loops: CDR1 SGHTA, CDR2 FQGNSA. CDR3 in DNA: TGTGCCAGCAGCTTAAGCGGGGCCCGGACAGATACGCAGTATTTT. Translated, it gives CASSLSGARTDTQYF.

The V call is TRBV9, the J call TRBJ2-1, with D tentatively TRBD2 (6 bases). Trimming pared 0 bases from V and 0 bases from J, leaving 10 bases between. Germline V gives CDR1 SGDLS, CDR2 YYNGEE. The CDR3 is 16 amino acids. CDR3 nucleotide sequence: TGTGCCAGCAGCGTAGTGGGTAGCGGCTCCTACAATGAGCAGTTCTTC. Protein: CASSVVGSGSYNEQFF.

The chain combines TRBV6-2 or TRBV6-3 with TRBJ2-7; a possible D gene is TRBD1 (5 bases). The ends were cut back, 2 bases at V and 3 bases at J, with 14 bases in the middle. The CDR3 covers 15 residues. Per germline, CDR1 MNHEY and CDR2 SVGEGT. The CDR3 DNA sequence: TGTGCCAGCAGTTACCTGGCAGGGTCGCGCTACGAGCAGTACTTC. This translates into CASSYLAGSRYEQYF.

The chain combines TRBV5-4 with TRBJ2-3, with TRBD2 identical over 11 bases. CDR3 length: 15 residues. The V gene's germline CDR1 is SGHNT and CDR2 YYREEE (reference sequence). V dropped 4 bases and J dropped 1; count of bases not matched to a gene: 2. The CDR3 is CASSPGLAGTDTQYF. The CDR3 DNA follows: TGTGCCAGCAGCCCGGGACTAGCGGGCACAGATACGCAGTATTTT.

This chain links TRBV4-2 with TRBJ2-1; 12 nucleotides match TRBD2. The CDR3 is 16 residues long. The germline V gene encodes CDR1 LGHNA and CDR2 YNFKEQ. V lost 4 bases to trimming and J lost 8 bases; unmatched junction nucleotides: 9. The chain's CDR3 is CASSLLGLAGSHEQFF. In DNA form, the CDR3 reads TGTGCCAGCAGCCTCTTAGGACTAGCGGGGTCCCATGAGCAGTTCTTC.

The chain is built from TRBV5-4 and TRBJ1-6; D is undetermined. V lost 1 base, J lost 5 bases, and 7 bases lay in between. Germline values: CDR1 SGHNT, CDR2 YYREEE (reference sequence). The CDR3 is made up of 14 amino acids. In nucleotides, the CDR3 is TGTGCCAGCAGCTTGTGGAGCAATAATTCACCCCTCCACTTT. Amino acids: CASSLWSNNSPLHF.

The CDR3 loop is CASSSKTRVNEQFF. In DNA form, the CDR3 reads TGTGCCAGCAGCTCGAAGACTAGGGTTAATGAGCAGTTCTTC. This chain uses TRBV7-9 with TRBJ2-1; D may be TRBD2 (6 bases). Germline V CDR1 and CDR2: SEHNR, FQNEAQ (reference sequence). V lost 4 bases and J 7 bases, leaving 14 bases between the germline ends. The CDR3 length is 14 residues.

The chain is built from TRBV10-3 and TRBJ1-3; perhaps TRBD1 as D (6 bases). V lost 0 bases, J lost 2 bases, and 11 bases lay in between. The CDR3 is 16 residues long. CDR1 is ENHRY and CDR2 is SYGVKD in the germline V gene. The CDR3 is CAISESAGVPGNTIYF. CDR3 coding DNA: TGTGCCATCAGTGAGTCAGCAGGGGTTCCTGGAAACACCATATATTTT.

This clone appeared a single time. The chain employs TRBV27 and TRBJ2-7, with D hard to call. The germline CDR1 and CDR2 sequences are MNHEY and SMNVEV (reference sequence). The CDR3 length is 14 residues. V lost 0 bases, J lost 6 bases, and 12 bases lay in between. CDR3 loop: CASSLSGPQSEQYF. The CDR3 nucleotides read TGTGCCAGCAGTTTATCGGGCCCCCAGTCCGAGCAGTACTTC.

The rearrangement joins TRBV24-1 to TRBJ2-3, with 8 bases matching TRBD2. Germline V gene sequence: CDR1 KGHDR, CDR2 SFDVKD. The CDR3 consists of 15 residues. V trimming: 4 bases; J trimming: 1 base; junction bases outside the gene matches: 3. The CDR3 nucleotides read TGTGCCACCAGTGACCGAGCGGGGGGCACAGATACGCAGTATTTT. Translated, it gives CATSDRAGGTDTQYF.

This clone has a handful of counts. The chain carries TRBV18 and TRBJ1-5, with D uncertain. Germline V gives CDR1 KGHSH, CDR2 LQKENI. The CDR3 covers 18 residues. Trimming stripped 4 bases from V and 0 bases from J, with 19 bases between. Here the CDR3 reads CASSLTQGVFYSNQPQHF. In DNA form, the CDR3 reads TGTGCCAGCTCACTCACACAAGGAGTTTTCTATAGCAATCAGCCCCAGCATTTT. Variable domain in full (rest from reference TRBV18 and TRBJ1-5): NAGVMQNPRHLVRRRGQEARLRCSPMKGHSHVYWYRQLPEEGLKFMVYLQKENIIDESGMPKERFSAEFPKEGPSILRIQQVVRGDSAAYFCASSLTQGVFYSNQPQHFGDGTRLSIL.

This sequence joins TRBV28 and TRBJ2-2; 7 nucleotides match TRBD1. The ends lost 5 bases at V and 0 bases at J; junction bases unmatched: 6. Germline CDR1 and CDR2: MDHEN and SYDVKM. The CDR3 covers 16 residues. CDR3: CASSTPGQTNTGELFF. The CDR3 coding sequence is TGTGCCAGCAGTACACCGGGACAGACGAACACCGGGGAGCTGTTTTTT.

The gene calls are TRBV4-3 and TRBJ1-1, with a possible D match to TRBD1 (6 bases). Germline lookup yields CDR1 LGHNA and CDR2 YSLEER. The CDR3 is 14 amino acids. The V end was cut by 2 bases, the J end by 4 bases, with 11 bases between. The CDR3 DNA reads TGCGCCAGCAGCCAACCCGGACAGCCCACTGAAGCTTTCTTT. It encodes CASSQPGQPTEAFF.

The chain uses TRBV5-5 and TRBJ2-3, with TRBD1 matching over 8 bases. Germline V gives CDR1 SGHKS, CDR2 YYEKEE (reference sequence). The CDR3 length is 13 residues. Trimming removed 2 bases from V and 5 bases from J; junction bases left unmatched: 1. This chain's CDR3 is CASSFDRGDTQYF. The CDR3 DNA is TGTGCCAGCAGCTTCGACAGGGGAGATACGCAGTATTTT.

The chain uses TRBV6-2 or TRBV6-3 and TRBJ2-3; D unresolved. CDR1 and CDR2 (germline): MNHEY, SVGEGT. This CDR3 is 17 amino acids long. Between the trimmed V and J ends, which lost 4 bases and 0 bases, there was a span of 17 bases. CDR3 sequence reads: CASSFRDPTLSTDTQYF. The CDR3 DNA sequence: TGTGCCAGCAGTTTTCGTGATCCCACCCTAAGCACAGATACGCAGTATTTT.

The chain joins TRBV12-3 or TRBV12-4 to TRBJ2-7, with 8 bases aligning to TRBD1. Trimming removed 10 bases from V and 3 bases from J; junction bases left unmatched: 8. The length of the CDR3 is 13 residues. The CDR3 is CAIGQGKNYEQYF. The CDR3 nucleotides read TGTGCCATAGGACAGGGAAAAAACTACGAGCAGTACTTC.

The chain joins TRBV20-1 to TRBJ1-2, with D perhaps matching TRBD1 (5 bases). The CDR3 extends over 12 amino acids. V was cut by 3 bases and J by 7 bases, with 12 bases left in between. Per germline, CDR1 DFQATT and CDR2 SNEGSKA (reference sequence). The CDR3 region is CSASAMGGGYTF. The CDR3 DNA reads as TGCAGTGCTAGTGCGATGGGGGGTGGCTACACCTTC.

The chain links TRBV11-3 to TRBJ2-1; 8 bases agree with TRBD2. The CDR3 is made up of 15 amino acids. Trimming took 5 bases from V and 1 from J; bases not matched to a gene: 4. Germline assignment: CDR1 SGHNT and CDR2 YENEEA. CDR3 bases: TGTGCCAGCAGCCGCGGGGGGACATCCTACAATGAGCAGTTCTTC. This sequence encodes CASSRGGTSYNEQFF.

The V gene is TRBV6-5, the J gene TRBJ2-7; 10 bases fit TRBD1. The trim removed 5 bases at V and 8 bases at J, leaving 6 bases unmatched. Germline V gene lookup returns CDR1 MNHEY and CDR2 SVGAGI. There are 13 residues in the CDR3. CDR3 nucleotide sequence: TGTGCCAGCAGTCGGAGGGACAGGGGTAAGCAGTACTTC. Amino acid sequence: CASSRRDRGKQYF.

This chain connects TRBV6-2 or TRBV6-3 to TRBJ1-5; D uncertain. Germline V CDR1 and CDR2: MNHEY, SVGEGT. Trimming removed 0 bases at V and 5 bases at J, with 5 bases between. The CDR3 has 13 residues. In nucleotides, the CDR3 is TGTGCCAGCAGTTACTCCGGTTATCAGCCCCAGCATTTT. Protein product: CASSYSGYQPQHF.

As for this clone: Other DNA sequences from this sample encode an identical CDR3 as well. The chain carries TRBV18 and TRBJ2-7; maybe TRBD1 (5 bases). Germline CDR1 is KGHSH and CDR2 is LQKENI. This CDR3 is 14 amino acids long. V lost 3 bases, J lost 2 bases, and 11 bases lay in between. For the CDR3, the DNA is TGTGCCAGCTCACCGCGGCAGGGAACCTACGAGCAGTACGTC. The encoded protein is CASSPRQGTYEQYV.